Below, 27 T cell receptor beta chains from the same sample are listed, as sequenced in a study of blood T cells in healthy people across ages. Primed by a sample-barcoded 5' primer and a J-beta primer mix, a second PCR proceeded for about 6 to 11 cycles. One entry per CDR3 protein results from TCRdb running MiXCR on the 5' RACE reads. The sample contains roughly 700,000 distinct CDR3 sequences, roughly 50% of which appear only once. Sequenced material: blood. The receptors derive from a woman in her sixties in good health.

This chain links TRBV28 with TRBJ2-3; a weak D match, TRBD2 (5 bases). This CDR3 region has 13 residues. Germline CDR1 MDHEN, CDR2 SYDVKM. The V end lost 7 bases, the J end lost 2 bases, and 10 bases lay between the germline ends. The CDR3 bases are TGTGCCAGCAAAAGCGGATTCACAGATACGCAGTATTTT. Its translation: CASKSGFTDTQYF.

The V gene is TRBV12-3 or TRBV12-4, the J gene TRBJ1-2, with D unclear. CDR3 size: 15 residues. Trimming shortened V by 3 bases and J by 4 bases, and 15 bases separated the two germline ends. The DNA for the CDR3 is TGTGCCAGCAGTTTGAAGGTACCAGGACCCTATGGCTACACCTTC. This sequence encodes CASSLKVPGPYGYTF.

The chain carries TRBV7-9 and TRBJ2-7; either TRBD1 or TRBD2 may supply D (5 bases each). Germline V gene data show CDR1 as SEHNR and CDR2 as FQNEAQ (reference sequence). Trimming cost V 5 bases and J 3 bases, with 11 bases left between them. The CDR3 has 13 amino acids. CDR3 nucleotides: TGTGCCAGCAGCGACGGGGCGAACTACGAGCAGTACTTC. It specifies CASSDGANYEQYF.

This chain uses TRBV28 with TRBJ2-7, with 10 bases aligning to TRBD1. The CDR3 runs 13 residues. Germline V gene data show CDR1 as MDHEN and CDR2 as SYDVKM. The junction had 4 bases not matched to a gene; V was cut back by 5 bases and J by 6 bases. The CDR3, as DNA: TGTGCCAGCAGTGCTGGACAGGGGGGCGAGCAGTACTTC. Amino acids: CASSAGQGGEQYF.

Points on this clonotype: One end of the junction is discordant with germline, which a read error may explain. The chain couples TRBV18 to TRBJ1-6, with a weak D call TRBD1 (6 bases). This CDR3 spans 15 amino acids. Germline loops: CDR1 KGHSH, CDR2 LQKENI. Here the CDR3 reads CASSPDRTDNSSLHF. The DNA of the CDR3 is TGTGCCAGCTCACCCGACCGGACAGATAATTCATCCCTCCACTTT.

A few counts support this clonotype. This chain joins TRBV3-1 and TRBJ1-2; 11 bases align to TRBD1. This CDR3 is built from 13 residues. The trim removed 4 bases at V and 7 bases at J, leaving 2 bases unmatched. Germline V gives CDR1 LGHDT, CDR2 YNNKEL (reference sequence). DNA of the CDR3: TGTGCCAGCAGCCCCGGACAGGGGGCTGGCTACACCTTC. Protein sequence: CASSPGQGAGYTF.

This clonotype has just a few counts. The chain links TRBV20-1 to TRBJ2-5; 12 bases map to TRBD2. Germline CDR1 DFQATT, CDR2 SNEGSKA (reference sequence). The CDR3 is 15 residues long. Trimming cost V 5 bases and J 5 bases; bases outside gene matches: 9. The CDR3 nucleotides read TGCAGTGCTGCCCCGACTAGCGGGAGTTCGGAGACCCAGTACTTC. Its protein product is CSAAPTSGSSETQYF.

The chain joins TRBV15 to TRBJ2-7; possibly TRBD1 for D (5 bases). CDR3 length: 13 amino acids. CDR1 is LNHNV, CDR2 YYDKDF, per germline (reference sequence). Trimming took 0 bases from V and 3 from J, leaving 6 bases between them. As DNA, the CDR3 is TGTGCCACCAGCAGAGACAGGGACTACGAGCAGTACTTC. Protein product: CATSRDRDYEQYF.

The chain employs TRBV6-1 and TRBJ1-2, with 9 bases lining up with TRBD1. This CDR3 has 15 residues. The J segment lost 2 bases and the V segment lost 4 bases, leaving 5 bases of the junction unmatched. Germline V CDR1 and CDR2: MNHNS, SASEGT. CDR3 DNA sequence: TGTGCCAGCAGTGGAGATGGACAGGGGAACTATGGCTACACCTTC. As protein: CASSGDGQGNYGYTF.

The table lists this clonotype with a few counts. CDR3 region: CASSLYGLAGGNKNIQYF. CDR3 nucleotides: TGTGCCAGCAGTTTATATGGACTAGCGGGAGGGAACAAAAACATTCAGTACTTC. The chain links TRBV28 to TRBJ2-4; TRBD2 matches 15 bases. This CDR3 spans 18 amino acids. Germline V gives CDR1 MDHEN, CDR2 SYDVKM. With V trimmed by 1 base and J by 3 bases, 4 bases remained unmatched.

For this clonotype: The junction and the germline gene differ at one end; a read error may be behind it. The V and J genes are TRBV15 and TRBJ2-6; TRBD2 aligns across 8 bases. Germline CDR1 is LNHNV and CDR2 is YYDKDF (reference sequence). This CDR3 comprises 20 residues. CDR3 sequence: CATSRDIKAGGSSGANVLTF. Here the CDR3 DNA reads TGCGCCACCAGCAGAGATATAAAGGCGGGGGGATCCTCTGGGGCCAACGTCCTGACTTTC.

This clonotype has just a few counts. This chain links TRBV29-1 with TRBJ2-2; no clear D gene. This CDR3 has 15 residues. The V gene's germline CDR1 is SQVTM and CDR2 ANQGSEA. Trimming took 8 bases from V and 6 from J, leaving 22 bases between them. The CDR3 spells CSLPRQRMVSGELFF. The CDR3 nucleotides are TGCAGCCTCCCTCGGCAGAGAATGGTCTCCGGGGAGCTGTTTTTT.

The chain combines TRBV5-1 with TRBJ2-7; D is unclear. Germline V gene data show CDR1 as SGHRS and CDR2 as YFSETQ. V dropped 2 bases and J dropped 6 bases, with 12 bases sitting between them. This CDR3 is built from 13 residues. CDR3 nucleotide sequence: TGCGCCAGCAGCTTTTGGGGTCGGGCCGAGCAGTACTTC. It specifies CASSFWGRAEQYF.

This clonotype was seen more than once but under ten times. This chain links TRBV10-3 with TRBJ1-4; D is ambiguous. Germline CDR1 and CDR2: ENHRY and SYGVKD. The ends were cut back, 4 bases at V and 1 base at J, with 1 base in the middle. The CDR3 has 12 residues. The CDR3 is CAISGTNEKLFF. In nucleotides, the CDR3 is TGTGCCATCAGTGGAACTAATGAAAAACTGTTTTTT.

The V and J genes are TRBV28 and TRBJ1-2, with D uncertain. The V gene's germline CDR1 is MDHEN and CDR2 SYDVKM. The CDR3 is 16 amino acids. Trimming removed 6 bases at V and 2 bases at J, with 19 bases between. Written as DNA, the CDR3 is TGTGCCAGCAGCTACATCAAAGGCACATTAAACTATGGCTACACCTTC. This sequence encodes CASSYIKGTLNYGYTF.

The chain carries TRBV13 and TRBJ2-1, with no clear D. This CDR3 has 15 amino acids. Germline CDR1 PRHDT, CDR2 FYEKMQ (reference sequence). The V end lost 5 bases, the J end lost 7 bases, and 18 bases lay between the germline ends. The CDR3 sequence: CASSLGRDRPNEQFF. CDR3 nucleotide sequence: TGTGCCAGCAGCCTGGGTAGGGATCGGCCTAATGAGCAGTTCTTC.

The rearrangement uses TRBV6-6 and TRBJ2-1; TRBD2 matches 8 bases. The junction had 14 bases not matched to a gene; V was cut back by 6 bases and J by 7 bases. Germline assignment: CDR1 MNHNY and CDR2 SVGAGI (reference sequence). This CDR3 comprises 16 residues. CDR3 protein: CASSRRGREVVNEQFF. In nucleotides, the CDR3 is TGTGCCAGCAGCCGGCGGGGGCGGGAGGTAGTAAATGAGCAGTTCTTC.

The sample holds a few counts of this clonotype. The chain recombines TRBV29-1 with TRBJ2-1; 10 positions agree with TRBD2. This CDR3 comprises 14 residues. From germline, CDR1 is SQVTM and CDR2 ANQGSEA. V dropped 3 bases and J dropped 6; count of bases not matched to a gene: 5. CDR3 nucleotide sequence: TGCAGCGTTGAGGCGGGACTAGCGTTCAATGAGCAGTTCTTC. Protein product: CSVEAGLAFNEQFF.

This clonotype was recorded a few times. This chain uses TRBV29-1 with TRBJ2-5, with 9 bases aligning to TRBD1. This CDR3 is built from 13 residues. Looked up from germline, CDR1 is SQVTM and CDR2 is ANQGSEA. J was trimmed by 6 bases and V by 7 bases; bases with no gene match: 9. The CDR3 DNA sequence: TGCAGCGCCCGGGACAGGGCAGGAAAGACCCAGTACTTC. It is translated as CSARDRAGKTQYF.

This clonotype turned up a few times. The chain has TRBV20-1 and TRBJ1-2; no reliable D call. CDR1 and CDR2 (germline): DFQATT, SNEGSKA (reference sequence). This CDR3 has 12 residues. V shed 6 bases and J shed 7 bases, with 15 bases lying between them. CDR3 amino acids: CSAFNQVGGYTF. CDR3 nucleotide sequence: TGCAGTGCGTTTAACCAGGTCGGTGGCTACACCTTC.

The chain recombines TRBV3-1 with TRBJ1-6; D remains ambiguous. Germline V gene lookup returns CDR1 LGHDT and CDR2 YNNKEL (reference sequence). V gave up 0 bases and J gave up 9 bases, with 3 bases separating them. This CDR3 spans 12 amino acids. DNA for the CDR3: TGTGCCAGCAGCCAAGATCGTTCACCCCTCCACTTT. This encodes CASSQDRSPLHF.

Only a few counts were recorded for this clonotype. The chain uses TRBV5-4 and TRBJ2-5, with 8 bases identical to TRBD2. In germline, CDR1 is SGHNT, CDR2 YYREEE (reference sequence). V lost 1 base, J lost 5 bases, and 7 bases stayed unmatched. The CDR3 is 15 residues long. The CDR3 DNA reads TGTGCCAGCAGCTTGCTGGGCGGGAGGCGGGAGACCCAGTACTTC. This codes for CASSLLGGRRETQYF.

V gene TRBV7-2 combines with J gene TRBJ1-2, with a possible D match to TRBD1 (6 bases). This CDR3 spans 14 amino acids. The V end lost 5 bases, the J end lost 5 bases, and 15 bases lay between the germline ends. CDR1 is SGHTA, CDR2 FQGNSA, per germline. The CDR3 loop reads CASSVGGGRYGYTF. CDR3 nucleotide sequence: TGTGCCAGCAGCGTAGGAGGGGGGCGGTATGGCTACACCTTC.

The chain carries TRBV27 and TRBJ2-3; D is perhaps TRBD1 or TRBD2 (5 bases each). This CDR3 comprises 15 residues. V gave up 3 bases and J gave up 3 bases, with 13 bases separating them. Germline lookup yields CDR1 MNHEY and CDR2 SMNVEV (reference sequence). CDR3 sequence: CASSLGRWGTDTQYF. Here the CDR3 DNA reads TGTGCCAGCAGTTTGGGGCGTTGGGGGACAGATACGCAGTATTTT.

This clonotype has a single count. The chain links TRBV7-3 to TRBJ2-1, with 7 bases lining up with TRBD2. The junction had 7 bases not matched to a gene; V was cut back by 3 bases and J by 8 bases. The germline gives CDR1 SGHTA, CDR2 FQGTGA. This CDR3 has 14 amino acids. The CDR3 bases are TGTGCCAGCAGCTTCGGCGGGAGTACTGATGAGCAGTTCTTC. Amino acid sequence: CASSFGGSTDEQFF.

The V gene is TRBV20-1, the J gene TRBJ1-2, with 12 bases matching TRBD1. The length of the CDR3 is 14 residues. V lost 5 bases to trimming and J lost 2 bases; unmatched junction nucleotides: 3. Germline V gives CDR1 DFQATT, CDR2 SNEGSKA (reference sequence). The CDR3 coding sequence is TGCAGTGCTGGGACAGGGGGCTTCAACTATGGCTACACCTTC. Translated, it gives CSAGTGGFNYGYTF.

The table lists this clonotype with a few counts. The V and J genes are TRBV27 and TRBJ1-2; tentative D call: TRBD1 (5 bases). Trimming stripped 5 bases from V and 1 base from J, with 14 bases between. The CDR3 runs 15 residues. In germline, CDR1 is MNHEY, CDR2 SMNVEV (reference sequence). CDR3 amino acids: CASSLSDGGNYGYTF. CDR3 in DNA: TGTGCCAGCAGTCTTTCCGACGGGGGTAACTATGGCTACACCTTC.